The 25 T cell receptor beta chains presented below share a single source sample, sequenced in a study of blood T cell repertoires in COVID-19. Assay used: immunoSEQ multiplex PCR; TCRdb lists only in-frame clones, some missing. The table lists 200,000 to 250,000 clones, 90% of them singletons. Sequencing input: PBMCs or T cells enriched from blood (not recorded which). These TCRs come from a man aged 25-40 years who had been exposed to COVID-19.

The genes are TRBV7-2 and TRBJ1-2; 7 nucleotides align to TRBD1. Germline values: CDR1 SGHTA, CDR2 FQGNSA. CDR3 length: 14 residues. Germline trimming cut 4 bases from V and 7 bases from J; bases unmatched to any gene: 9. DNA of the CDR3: TGTGCCAGCAGCTCCCAACTTACAGGGGCTGGCTACACCTTC. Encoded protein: CASSSQLTGAGYTF.

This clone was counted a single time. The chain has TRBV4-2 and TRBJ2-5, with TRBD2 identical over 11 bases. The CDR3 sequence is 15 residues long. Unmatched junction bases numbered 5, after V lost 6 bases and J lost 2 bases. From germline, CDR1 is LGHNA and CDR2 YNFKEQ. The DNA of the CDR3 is TGTGCCAGCAGTCGGATAGCGGGGGGGCAAGAGACCCAGTACTTC. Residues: CASSRIAGGQETQYF.

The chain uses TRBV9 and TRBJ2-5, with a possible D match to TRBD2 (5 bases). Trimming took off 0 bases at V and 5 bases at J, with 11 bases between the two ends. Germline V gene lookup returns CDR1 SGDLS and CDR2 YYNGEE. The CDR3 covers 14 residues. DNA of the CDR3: TGTGCCAGCAGCGTAGGACCCGGGGAGGAGACCCAGTACTTC. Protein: CASSVGPGEETQYF.

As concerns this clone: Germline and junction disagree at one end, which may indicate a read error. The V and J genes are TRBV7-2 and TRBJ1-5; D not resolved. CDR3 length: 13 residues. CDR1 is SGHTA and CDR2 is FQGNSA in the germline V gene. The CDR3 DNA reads TGTGCCAGCACCTTATATAGCAATCAGCCCCAGCATTTT. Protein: CASTLYSNQPQHF.

For the CDR3, the DNA is TGTGCCAGTAGCACATGGGACACCTACGAGCAGTACTTC. This translates into CASSTWDTYEQYF. The chain is built from TRBV19 and TRBJ2-7; the D gene is possibly TRBD1 (6 bases). Germline lookup yields CDR1 LNHDA and CDR2 SQIVND (reference sequence). Trimming shortened V by 6 bases and J by 2 bases, and 11 bases separated the two germline ends. This CDR3 spans 13 amino acids.

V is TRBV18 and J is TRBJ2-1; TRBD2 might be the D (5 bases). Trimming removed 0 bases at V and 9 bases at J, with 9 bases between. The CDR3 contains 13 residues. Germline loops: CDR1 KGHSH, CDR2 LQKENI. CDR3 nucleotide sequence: TGTGCCAGCTCACCACCTACTAGTGCTGAGCAGTTCTTC. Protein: CASSPPTSAEQFF.

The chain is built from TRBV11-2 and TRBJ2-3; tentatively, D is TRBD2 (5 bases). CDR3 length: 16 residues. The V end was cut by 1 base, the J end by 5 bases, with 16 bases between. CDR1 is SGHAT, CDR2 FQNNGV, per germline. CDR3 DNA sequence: TGTGCCAGCAGCTTAGGGAGGTTGACTTCCCTAGATACGCAGTATTTT. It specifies CASSLGRLTSLDTQYF.

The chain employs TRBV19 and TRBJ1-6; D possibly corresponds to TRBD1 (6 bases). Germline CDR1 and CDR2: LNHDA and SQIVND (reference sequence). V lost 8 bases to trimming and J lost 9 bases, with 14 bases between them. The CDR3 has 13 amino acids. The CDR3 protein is CASQTGVGSPLHF. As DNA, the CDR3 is TGTGCCAGTCAGACAGGCGTTGGTTCACCCCTCCACTTT.

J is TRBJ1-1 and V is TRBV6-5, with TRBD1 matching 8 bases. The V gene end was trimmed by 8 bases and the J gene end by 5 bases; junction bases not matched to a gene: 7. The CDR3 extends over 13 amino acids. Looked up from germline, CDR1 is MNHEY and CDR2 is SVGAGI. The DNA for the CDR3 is TGTGCCAGCGGACAGGGACGAAGGACTGAAGCTTTCTTT. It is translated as CASGQGRRTEAFF.

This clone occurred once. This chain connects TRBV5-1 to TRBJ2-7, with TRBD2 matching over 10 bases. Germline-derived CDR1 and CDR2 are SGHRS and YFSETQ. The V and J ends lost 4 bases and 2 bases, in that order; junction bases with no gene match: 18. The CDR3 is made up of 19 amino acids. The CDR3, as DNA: TGCGCCAGCAGCCATCCCTCGGTAGCGGGGGGCCAGCTAACCTACGAGCAGTACTTC. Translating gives CASSHPSVAGGQLTYEQYF.

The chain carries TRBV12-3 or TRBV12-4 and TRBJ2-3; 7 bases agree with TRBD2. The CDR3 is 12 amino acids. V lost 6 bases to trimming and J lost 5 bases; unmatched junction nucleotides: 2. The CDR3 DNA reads TGTGCCAGCAGCCCGGGGGGAGATACGCAGTATTTT. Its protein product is CASSPGGDTQYF.

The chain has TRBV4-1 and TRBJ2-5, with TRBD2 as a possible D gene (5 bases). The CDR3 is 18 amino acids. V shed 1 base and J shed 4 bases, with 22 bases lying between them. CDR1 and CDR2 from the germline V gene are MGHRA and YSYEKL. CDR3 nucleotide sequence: TGCGCCAGCAGCCAAGTCGTGAACGGGGAAAGAACCTTAGAGACCCAGTACTTC. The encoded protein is CASSQVVNGERTLETQYF.

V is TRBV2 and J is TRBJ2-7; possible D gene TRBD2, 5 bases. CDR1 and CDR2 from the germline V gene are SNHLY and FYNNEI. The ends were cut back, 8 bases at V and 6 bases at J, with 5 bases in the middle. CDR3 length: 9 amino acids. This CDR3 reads CASGLEQYF. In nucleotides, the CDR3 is TGTGCCAGCGGACTCGAGCAGTACTTC.

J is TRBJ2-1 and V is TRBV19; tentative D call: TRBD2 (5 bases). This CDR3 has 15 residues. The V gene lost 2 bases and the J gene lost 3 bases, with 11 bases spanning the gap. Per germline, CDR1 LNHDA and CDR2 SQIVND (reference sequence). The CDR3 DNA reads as TGTGCCAGTAGTATACGGGAAGAGGTCTACAATGAGCAGTTCTTC. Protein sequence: CASSIREEVYNEQFF.

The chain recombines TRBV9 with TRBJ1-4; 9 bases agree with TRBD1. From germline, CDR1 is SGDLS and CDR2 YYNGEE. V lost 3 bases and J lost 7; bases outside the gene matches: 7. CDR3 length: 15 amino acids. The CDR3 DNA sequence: TGTGCCAGCAGCGCAAACAGGGGGCCCCCTGAAAAACTGTTTTTT. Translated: CASSANRGPPEKLFF.

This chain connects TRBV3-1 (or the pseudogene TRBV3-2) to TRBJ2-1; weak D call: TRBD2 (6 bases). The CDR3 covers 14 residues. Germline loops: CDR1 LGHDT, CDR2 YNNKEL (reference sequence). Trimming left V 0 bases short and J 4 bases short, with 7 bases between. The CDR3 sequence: CASSQETSYNEQFF. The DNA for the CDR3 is TGTGCCAGCAGCCAAGAGACTAGTTACAATGAGCAGTTCTTC.

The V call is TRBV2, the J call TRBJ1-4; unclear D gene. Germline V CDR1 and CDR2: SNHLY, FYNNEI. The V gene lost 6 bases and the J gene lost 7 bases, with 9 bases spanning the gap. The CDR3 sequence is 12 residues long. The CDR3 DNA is TGTGCCAGCAGGCCTGAGGGTGAAAAACTGTTTTTT. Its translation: CASRPEGEKLFF. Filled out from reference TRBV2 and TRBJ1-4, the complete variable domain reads EPEVTQTPSHQVTQMGQEVILRCVPISNHLYFYWYRQILGQKVEFLVSFYNNEISEKSEIFDDQFSVERPDGSNFTLKIRSTKLEDSAMYFCASRPEGEKLFFGSGTQLSVL.

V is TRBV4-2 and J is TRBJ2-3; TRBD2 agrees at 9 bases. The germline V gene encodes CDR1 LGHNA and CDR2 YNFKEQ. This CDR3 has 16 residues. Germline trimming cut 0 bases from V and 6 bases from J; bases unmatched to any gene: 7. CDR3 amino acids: CASSQDLASGVDTQYF. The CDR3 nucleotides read TGTGCCAGCAGCCAAGATTTGGCTAGCGGGGTTGATACGCAGTATTTT.

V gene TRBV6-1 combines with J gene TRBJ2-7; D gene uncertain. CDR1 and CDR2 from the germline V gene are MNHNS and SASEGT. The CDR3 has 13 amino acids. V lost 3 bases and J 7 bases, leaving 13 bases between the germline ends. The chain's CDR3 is CASSDGQPGEQYF. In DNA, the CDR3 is TGTGCCAGCAGTGATGGGCAGCCTGGGGAGCAGTACTTC.

The CDR3 bases are TGTGCCAGCAGCACGCTTAGCGGGGGGAGAGGCAATGAGCAGTTCTTC. It codes for CASSTLSGGRGNEQFF. The rearrangement links TRBV3-1 (or the pseudogene TRBV3-2) to TRBJ2-1, with 10 positions matching TRBD2. This CDR3 is 16 amino acids long. The V gene's germline CDR1 is LGHDT and CDR2 YNNKEL (reference sequence). V was pared by 5 bases and J by 6 bases, with 10 bases of the junction left unmatched.

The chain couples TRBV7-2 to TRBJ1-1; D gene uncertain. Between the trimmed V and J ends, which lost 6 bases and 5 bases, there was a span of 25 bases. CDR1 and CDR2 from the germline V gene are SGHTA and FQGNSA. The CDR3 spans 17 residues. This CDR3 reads CASSSVRAAGRWTEAFF. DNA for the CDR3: TGTGCCAGCAGTTCTGTGAGGGCCGCGGGCCGGTGGACTGAAGCTTTCTTT.

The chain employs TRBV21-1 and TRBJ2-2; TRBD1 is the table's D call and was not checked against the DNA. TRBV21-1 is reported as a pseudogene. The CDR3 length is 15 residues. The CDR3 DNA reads TGTGCCAGCAGCAAAGGTCAAAACGCAGGTGGGGAGCTGTTTTTT. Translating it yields CASSKGQNAGGELFF.

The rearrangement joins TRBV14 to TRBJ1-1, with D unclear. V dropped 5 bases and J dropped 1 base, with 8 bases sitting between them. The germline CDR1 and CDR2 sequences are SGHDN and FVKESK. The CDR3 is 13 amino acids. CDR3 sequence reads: CASSSPGNTEAFF. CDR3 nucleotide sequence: TGTGCCAGCAGCTCACCGGGGAACACTGAAGCTTTCTTT.

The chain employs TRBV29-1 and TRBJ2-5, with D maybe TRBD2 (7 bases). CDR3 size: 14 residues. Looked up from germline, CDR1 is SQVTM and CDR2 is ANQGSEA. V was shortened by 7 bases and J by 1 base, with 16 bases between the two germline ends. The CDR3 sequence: CSASPGGFQETQYF. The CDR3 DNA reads TGCAGCGCAAGTCCGGGGGGCTTCCAAGAGACCCAGTACTTC.

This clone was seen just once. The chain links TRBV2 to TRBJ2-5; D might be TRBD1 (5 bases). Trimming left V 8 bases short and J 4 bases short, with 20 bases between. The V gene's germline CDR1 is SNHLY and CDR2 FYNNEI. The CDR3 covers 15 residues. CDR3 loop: CASGFQQERRETQYF. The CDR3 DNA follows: TGTGCCAGCGGGTTTCAACAGGAAAGGAGAGAGACCCAGTACTTC.